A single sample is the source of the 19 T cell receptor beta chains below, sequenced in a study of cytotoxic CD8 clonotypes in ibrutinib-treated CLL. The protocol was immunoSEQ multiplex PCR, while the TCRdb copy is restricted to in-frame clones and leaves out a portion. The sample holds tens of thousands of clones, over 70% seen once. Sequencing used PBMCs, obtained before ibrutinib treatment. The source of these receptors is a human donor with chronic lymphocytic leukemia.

The chain's CDR3 is CASSLGGGPTDTQYF. As DNA, the CDR3 is TGCGCCAGCAGCTTGGGGGGGGGTCCCACAGATACGCAGTATTTT. This chain connects TRBV4-1 to TRBJ2-3; 7 bases are a match to TRBD2. This CDR3 region has 15 residues. V lost 5 bases to trimming and J lost 2 bases; unmatched junction nucleotides: 7. Germline V gene sequence: CDR1 MGHRA, CDR2 YSYEKL.

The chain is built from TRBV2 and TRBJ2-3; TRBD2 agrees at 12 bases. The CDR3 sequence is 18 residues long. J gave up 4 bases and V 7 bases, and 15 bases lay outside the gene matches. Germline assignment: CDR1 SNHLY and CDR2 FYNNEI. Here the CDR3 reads CASNPLAGGHSGADTQYF. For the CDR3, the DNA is TGTGCCAGCAATCCACTAGCGGGAGGTCATTCAGGTGCAGATACGCAGTATTTT.

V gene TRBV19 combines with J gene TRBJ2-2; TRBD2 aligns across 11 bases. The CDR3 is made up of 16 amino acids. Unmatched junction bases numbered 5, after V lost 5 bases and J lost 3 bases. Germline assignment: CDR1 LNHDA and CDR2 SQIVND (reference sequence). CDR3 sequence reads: CASSLLSGRDTGELFF. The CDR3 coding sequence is TGTGCCAGTAGTCTCCTTAGCGGGAGGGACACCGGGGAGCTGTTTTTT.

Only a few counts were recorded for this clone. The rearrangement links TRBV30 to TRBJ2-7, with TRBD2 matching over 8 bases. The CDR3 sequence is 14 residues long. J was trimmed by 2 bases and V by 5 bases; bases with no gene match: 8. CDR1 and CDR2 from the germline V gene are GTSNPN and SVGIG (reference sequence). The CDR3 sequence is CAWWPGRGTYEQYF. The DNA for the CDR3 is TGTGCCTGGTGGCCCGGGAGGGGCACCTACGAGCAGTACTTC. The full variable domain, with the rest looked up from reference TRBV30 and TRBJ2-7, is SQTIHQWPATLVQPVGSPLSLECTVEGTSNPNLYWYRQAAGRGLQLLFYSVGIGQISSEVPQNLSASRPQDRQFILSSKKLLLSDSGFYLCAWWPGRGTYEQYFGPGTRLTVT.

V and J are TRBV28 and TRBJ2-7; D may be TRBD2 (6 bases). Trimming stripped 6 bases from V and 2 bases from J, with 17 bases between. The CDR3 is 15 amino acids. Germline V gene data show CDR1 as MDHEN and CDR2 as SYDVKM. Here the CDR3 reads CASRFGGNFAYEQYF. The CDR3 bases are TGTGCCAGCAGGTTCGGCGGGAATTTCGCCTACGAGCAGTACTTC. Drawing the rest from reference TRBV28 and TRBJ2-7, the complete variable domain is DVKVTQSSRYLVKRTGEKVFLECVQDMDHENMFWYRQDPGLGLRLIYFSYDVKMKEKGDIPEGYSVSREKKERFSLILESASTNQTSMYLCASRFGGNFAYEQYFGPGTRLTVT.

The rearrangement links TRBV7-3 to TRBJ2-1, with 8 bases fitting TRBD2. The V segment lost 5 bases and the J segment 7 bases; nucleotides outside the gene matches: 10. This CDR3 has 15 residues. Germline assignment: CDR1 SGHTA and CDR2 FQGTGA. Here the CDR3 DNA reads TGTGCCAGCAGCCCAGGGAGCGGGAGCGTAAATGAGCAGTTCTTC. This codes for CASSPGSGSVNEQFF.

CDR3 in amino acids: CASSLDSSNYEQYF. The CDR3 nucleotides are TGCGCCAGCAGCTTGGATAGTTCTAACTACGAGCAGTACTTC. The chain has TRBV5-1 and TRBJ2-7; D call uncertain. Germline lookup yields CDR1 SGHRS and CDR2 YFSETQ. V dropped 0 bases and J dropped 3 bases, with 10 bases sitting between them. The CDR3 extends over 14 amino acids.

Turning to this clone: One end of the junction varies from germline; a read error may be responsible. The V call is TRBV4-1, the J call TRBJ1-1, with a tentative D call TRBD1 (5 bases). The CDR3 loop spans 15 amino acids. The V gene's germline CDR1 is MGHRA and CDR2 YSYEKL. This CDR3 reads CASTQAGGSGTEAFF. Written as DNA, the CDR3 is TGCGCCAGCACCCAAGCGGGGGGATCGGGGACTGAAGCTTTCTTT.

The CDR3 is CASSLIAGAAETQYF. CDR3 nucleotide sequence: TGCGCCAGCAGCTTAATAGCGGGAGCGGCAGAGACCCAGTACTTC. The gene calls are TRBV5-1 and TRBJ2-5; 9 nucleotides line up with TRBD2. The V segment lost 2 bases and the J segment 4 bases; nucleotides outside the gene matches: 6. Germline loops: CDR1 SGHRS, CDR2 YFSETQ. The CDR3 totals 15 residues.

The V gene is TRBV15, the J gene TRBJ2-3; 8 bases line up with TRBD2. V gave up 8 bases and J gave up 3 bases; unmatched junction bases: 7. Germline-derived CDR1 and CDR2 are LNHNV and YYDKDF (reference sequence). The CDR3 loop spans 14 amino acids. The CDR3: CATGDGRGTDTQYF. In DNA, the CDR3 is TGTGCCACCGGAGACGGGAGGGGGACAGATACGCAGTATTTT. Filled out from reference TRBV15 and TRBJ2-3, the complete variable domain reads DAMVIQNPRYQVTQFGKPVTLSCSQTLNHNVMYWYQQKSSQAPKLLFHYYDKDFNNEADTPDNFQSRRPNTSFCFLDIRSPGLGDTAMYLCATGDGRGTDTQYFGPGTRLTVL.

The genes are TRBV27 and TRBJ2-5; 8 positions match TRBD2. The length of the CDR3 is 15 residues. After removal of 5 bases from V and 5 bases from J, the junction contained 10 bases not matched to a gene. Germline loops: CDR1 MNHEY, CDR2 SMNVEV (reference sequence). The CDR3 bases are TGTGCCAGCAGTCAAGTGCGGGAGGTGGGGGAGACCCAGTACTTC. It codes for CASSQVREVGETQYF.

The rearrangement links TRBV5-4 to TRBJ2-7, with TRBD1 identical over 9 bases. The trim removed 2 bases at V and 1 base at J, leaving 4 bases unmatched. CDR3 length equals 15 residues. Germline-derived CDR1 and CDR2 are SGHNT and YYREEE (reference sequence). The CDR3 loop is CASSLGDRVSYEQYF. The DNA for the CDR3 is TGTGCCAGCAGCTTAGGGGACAGGGTTTCCTACGAGCAGTACTTC. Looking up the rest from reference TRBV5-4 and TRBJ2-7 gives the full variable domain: ETGVTQSPTHLIKTRGQQVTLRCSSQSGHNTVSWYQQALGQGPQFIFQYYREEENGRGNFPPRFSGLQFPNYSSELNVNALELDDSALYLCASSLGDRVSYEQYFGPGTRLTVT.

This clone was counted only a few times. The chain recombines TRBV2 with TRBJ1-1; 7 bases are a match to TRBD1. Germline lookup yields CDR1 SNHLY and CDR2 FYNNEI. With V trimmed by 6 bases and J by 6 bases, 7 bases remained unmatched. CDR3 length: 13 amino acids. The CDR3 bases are TGTGCCAGCAGGGATGACAGGGTATCTGAAGCTTTCTTT. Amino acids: CASRDDRVSEAFF.

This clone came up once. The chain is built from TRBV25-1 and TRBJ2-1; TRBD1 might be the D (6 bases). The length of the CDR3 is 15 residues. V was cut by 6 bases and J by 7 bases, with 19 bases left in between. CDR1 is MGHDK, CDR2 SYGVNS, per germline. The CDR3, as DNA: TGTGCCAGCAGCCCGACCGGCGGACAGAAGAATGAGCAGTTCTTC. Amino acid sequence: CASSPTGGQKNEQFF.

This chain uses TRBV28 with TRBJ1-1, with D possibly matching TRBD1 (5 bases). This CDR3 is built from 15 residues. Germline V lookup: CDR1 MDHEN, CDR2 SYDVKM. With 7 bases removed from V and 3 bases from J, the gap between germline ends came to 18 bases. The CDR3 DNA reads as TGTGCCAGCACCAGCACGCCAAGGGGCCACACTGAAGCTTTCTTT. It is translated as CASTSTPRGHTEAFF. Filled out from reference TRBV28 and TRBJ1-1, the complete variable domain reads DVKVTQSSRYLVKRTGEKVFLECVQDMDHENMFWYRQDPGLGLRLIYFSYDVKMKEKGDIPEGYSVSREKKERFSLILESASTNQTSMYLCASTSTPRGHTEAFFGQGTRLTVV.

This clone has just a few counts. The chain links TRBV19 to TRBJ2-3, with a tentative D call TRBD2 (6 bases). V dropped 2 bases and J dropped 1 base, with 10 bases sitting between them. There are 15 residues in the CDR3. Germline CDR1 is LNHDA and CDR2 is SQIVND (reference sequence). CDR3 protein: CASSIRWRGTDTQYF. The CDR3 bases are TGTGCCAGTAGTATAAGATGGAGGGGCACAGATACGCAGTATTTT.

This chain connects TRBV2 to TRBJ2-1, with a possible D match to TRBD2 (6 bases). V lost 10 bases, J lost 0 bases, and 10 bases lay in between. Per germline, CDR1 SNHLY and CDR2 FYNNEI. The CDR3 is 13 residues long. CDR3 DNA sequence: TGTGCCATCCGGGGGTACTCCTACAATGAGCAGTTCTTC. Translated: CAIRGYSYNEQFF.

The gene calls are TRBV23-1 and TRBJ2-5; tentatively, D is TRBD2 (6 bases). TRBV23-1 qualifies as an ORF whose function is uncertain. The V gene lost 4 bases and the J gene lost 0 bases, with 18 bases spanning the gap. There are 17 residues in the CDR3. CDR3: CASSRSSGLTYQETQYF. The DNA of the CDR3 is TGCGCCAGCAGTCGGAGTAGCGGACTAACGTACCAAGAGACCCAGTACTTC.

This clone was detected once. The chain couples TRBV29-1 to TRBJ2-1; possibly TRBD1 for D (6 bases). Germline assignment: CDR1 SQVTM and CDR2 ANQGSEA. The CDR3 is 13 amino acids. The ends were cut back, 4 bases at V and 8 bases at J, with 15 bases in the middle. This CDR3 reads CSVAMGAADEQFF. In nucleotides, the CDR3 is TGCAGCGTTGCTATGGGGGCTGCCGATGAGCAGTTCTTC.